This T cell receptor beta chain was obtained from a study of a mutant IDH1 vaccine in newly diagnosed glioma (dated by TCRdb to the early 2020s). In terms of the full investigation: The roughly 33 treated patients were roughly 62% male and around 40% female, with a mean age of approximately 38 years. Prior to enrollment, patients had been given standard therapy consisting of radiotherapy alone, temozolomide alone, or radiochemotherapy with temozolomide, with the combination given to most patients. Peripheral blood samples were drawn at six visits, namely V03 (baseline), V05, V07, V10, V12 and V13. Longitudinal TCRB deep sequencing was done for fewer than 30 treated patients, wherever samples were available for exploratory analyses.

Concerning this clone: Its antigen has not been determined. Per-base quality was not reported, and no clone a single base away is much larger than it.

Interpreted using the paper, the time point label stands for: baseline, week 1 (first vaccination visit). Explained via the paper, the treatment or condition label denotes: pre-vaccination baseline after standard-of-care therapy. All donors had newly diagnosed IDH1-mutant astrocytomas of WHO grade 3 or 4 that showed loss of nuclear ATRX. The samples were drawn from NOA16, a multicentre, single-arm, open-label phase I trial in Germany that tested a mutant IDH1 peptide vaccine in humans for the first time. Blood drawn at visit V03 was used as the baseline sample for immunogenicity testing. Genomic DNA for TCRB sequencing was isolated from EDTA blood with the DNeasy Blood and Tissue Kit. The paper's findings and limits, for the study overall: Vaccine-induced immune responses across multiple MHC alleles were detected in 93.3% of patients. Pseudoprogression appeared unrelated to alterations in the top peripheral T cell clonotypes detected by TCRB sequencing. According to the authors, sample limitations meant that analyses of patient blood samples could not be reproduced. PBMC samples for TCRB deep sequencing were selected based on availability.

Preparation of the library involved the immunoSEQ multiplex PCR assay. The hsTCRB Kit was used according to the manufacturer's protocol to amplify rearranged TCR beta chain sequences. Sequencing of TCRB libraries was carried out on an Illumina MiSeq. The paper's data handling went like this. Demultiplexing, trimming and gene mapping were performed with the kit vendor's proprietary platform. TCRdb holds this immuneACCESS table with in-frame rearrangements only. Some clones are missing; in checked studies, unresolved V genes explain under half, and the rest has no known cause. V, J and clone size are taken as reported in that table, and D and trimming were inferred from the DNA itself. The sample table shows 85,000 to 100,000 clones, and 70% to 90% are seen once. The ten largest account for roughly 0.58% of the sample. From the cysteine through the phenylalanine, the CDR3 covers 15 amino acids. Solely the CDR3 DNA is kept, with 45 bases framed from the first base.

This specimen consisted of PBMCs, obtained from a glioma patient treated with radiotherapy, temozolomide or both. The TCR was taken from a woman in her 50s with glioma. The sequence joins TRBV21-1 to TRBJ2-1. TRBV21-1 is described as a pseudogene. The CDR3 region: CASSSRTRRNNEQFF. The DNA is TGTGCCAGCAGCAGCCGGACGCGACGGAACAATGAGCAGTTCTTC.